A selection of T cell receptor beta chains follows, all from one sample in a study of T-cell reconstitution after alpha-beta-depleted transplantation in children. MiXCR, applied by TCRdb to the PCR reads, yields one record per CDR3 protein. This sample has about 540,000 distinct CDR3 sequences, with approximately 20% found just once. Here the sequenced sample was PBMCs from the stem cell graft donor, taken from the stem cell graft. The receptor set was obtained from a human donor who donated a stem cell graft to a child with acute lymphoblastic leukemia. CDR3s include the opening cysteine and the closing phenylalanine or tryptophan.

v_gene	CDR3aa
TRBV11-2	CASSPDPHRGNTIYF
TRBV27	CASSFGTEKNIQYF
TRBV30	CAWTGSNEQYF
TRBV6-5	CASSYFPTGGNTEAFF
TRBV7-3	CASSLDGRTDTQYF
TRBV12-3/TRBV12-4	CASSLGQGYSYNEQFF
TRBV6-5	CASSSLGGARGPNTGELFF
TRBV4-2	CASSQENGGSLAGDEQYF
TRBV5-5	CASSPGDRETQYF
TRBV7-6	CASSLGAERGQETQYF
TRBV11-1	CASSLNIAPGQLNTGELFF
TRBV7-6	CASSPGLAGGKEQYF
TRBV29-1	CSVEGLGDRTDTQYF
TRBV4-1	CASSQGQTINYGYTF
TRBV3-1	CASRDRVRSYEQYF
TRBV3-1	CASSQDFLGNTEAFF
TRBV19	CASSTGTGNGNEQFF
TRBV27	CASSYGNADTQYF
TRBV12-3/TRBV12-4	CASSPDRIWDSPLHF
TRBV12-3/TRBV12-4	CASSPVGGGDGSPNYGYTF
TRBV20-1	CSAREKRSYYEQYF
TRBV20-1	CSARRGLVKETQYF
TRBV12-3/TRBV12-4	CASSPWTSGASYEQYF
TRBV7-9	CASSRSEGSLSSPLHF
TRBV15	CATSRDQGTPPQETQYF
TRBV12-3/TRBV12-4	CASSSQGASSQPQHF
TRBV5-1	CASSHDPSGEGWEQFF
TRBV12-3/TRBV12-4	CASGPPPNNEQFF
TRBV4-1	CASSPLAWGGFNEQYF
TRBV5-1	CASSLVGEITGELFF
TRBV7-9	CASRLPQGINEQFF
TRBV7-9	CASSFAGGTGETQYF
TRBV5-1	CASSRRSYNEQFF
TRBV30	CAWSGLGSGSNEKLFF
TRBV13	CASSLRIGLPTDTQYF
TRBV11-2	CASSKHPSADEQYF
TRBV24-1	CATSDTTGRVYNEQFF
TRBV5-1	CASSLVDRGDEQFF
TRBV29-1	CSVDLRSGRANNEQFF
TRBV10-3	CAISAGVNEQYF
TRBV29-1	CSATLTDFYEQYF
TRBV12-3/TRBV12-4	CASRQGGPNYGYTF
TRBV19	CASSPRTGDLRLTGELFF
TRBV13	CASSRTGTSGSYYEQYF
TRBV7-9	CASSLRLAASTDTQYF
TRBV5-1	CASSLNWDGSYEQYF
TRBV28	CASRYGLSTRIHEQYF